This T cell receptor (beta chain) came from a study of spatial heterogeneity in lung cancer. About this clonotype: One base away lies a much larger clone, so this may be a sequencing read error.

TCRdb re-called the 5' RACE reads with MiXCR, one entry per CDR3 protein. The table records 40,000 or so distinct CDR3 sequences, 7.5% to 8% of them present only once. The CDR3 spans 13 residues. CDR1 is LGHNA, CDR2 YSLEER, per germline. As for time point: sample taken at primary tumor resection. Material for sequencing was whole RNA from tumor, nontumor lung or frozen PBMC, left unsorted. The gene calls are TRBV4-3 and TRBJ2-3, with no clear D. The sample in question was PBMCs, obtained at surgery. The receptor was isolated from a male donor with early-stage non-small cell lung cancer. CDR3 amino acids: CTSSQELADTQYF. The CDR3 DNA reads as TGCACCAGCAGCCAAGAACTCGCAGATACGCAGTATTTT.